This TCR beta chain was sequenced in a study of blood T cell repertoires in COVID-19 (dated by TCRdb to about 2020). Describing the broader study: Collaborator samples came from the United States, Italy and Spain and covered acute and convalescent phases of COVID-19. Subjects who had been exposed to COVID-19, were actively infected with it, or had recovered from it provided the deeply sampled blood TCRbeta repertoires that made up the dataset. The material from the prospective study consisted of cDNA or gDNA derived from T cells, B-cell-depleted T cells, or PBMCs. The repertoires were made available in a free public database intended to serve as a resource for research on the immune response to SARS-CoV-2. The sample metadata nearly always contained a de-identified subject ID, COVID-19 status, age in years and sex. The samples were drawn from two sources: the first 160 participants of the ongoing ImmuneRACE study, and 1,254 subjects contributed by 6 global collaborators. Where available, HLA class I and class II types were obtained from metadata supplied by the sample provider rather than from assay-based typing.

TCRbeta CDR3 regions were amplified from genomic DNA by means of the immunoSEQ Assay, a bias-controlled multiplex PCR. In the paper's pipeline: Nucleated cell counts per sample were estimated from amplification of reference gene primers within the assay. To quantify the absolute abundance of each unique TCRbeta CDR3 rearrangement, sequence reads were collapsed and filtered. For each sample, productive Simpson clonality was calculated as the square root of Simpson's diversity index over productive rearrangements. As stored in TCRdb, this immuneACCESS dataset retains in-frame rearrangements with V and J assigned. A fraction of the clones does not appear; measured against another copy, unresolved V genes explain less than half of the discrepancy, and the remainder lacks a known reason. V, J and clone size reflect that table, while D and trimming were determined from the DNA. This sample has 130,000 to 150,000 clones in its table, and around 82% of those were observed once. The ten largest account for 10% to 15% of the sample.

The collaborating institutions used their own protocols to collect whole blood in K2EDTA tubes. For TCRbeta analysis, collaborator samples were shipped as frozen whole blood, as isolated PBMCs, or as DNA extracted from either sample type. This clone showed up just a few times. Its recognized antigen is unknown. Nothing much larger sits one base from this clone, and base qualities are not available. Findings and caveats that apply to the study as a whole: How much clinical and demographic metadata was included differed by source and by participant, and the metadata was provided uncurated.

Sequencing used peripheral blood. The sequence was obtained from a man aged 60-69 years with active or convalescent COVID-19.

The CDR3 is CAWSFGPTQDQPQHF. The DNA reads TGTGCCTGGAGTTTTGGCCCTACACAGGACCAGCCCCAGCATTTT. The rearrangement combines TRBV30 with TRBJ1-5; the D region possibly corresponds to TRBD1 (5 bases align). The CDR3 numbers 15 residues from cysteine through phenylalanine. CDR3 DNA is the only sequence kept; it has 45 bases, read in frame from the first base. Deletion took 2 bases off V and 7 bases off J, with a span of 18 bases between the germline ends. From the germline V gene (reference sequence), CDR1 is GTSNPN and CDR2 is SVGIG. Joined to the reference TRBV30 and TRBJ1-5 proteins, this CDR3 gives the full variable domain: SQTIHQWPATLVQPVGSPLSLECTVEGTSNPNLYWYRQAAGRGLQLLFYSVGIGQISSEVPQNLSASRPQDRQFILSSKKLLLSDSGFYLCAWSFGPTQDQPQHFGDGTRLSIL.